This T cell receptor (beta chain) was sequenced in a study of CD8+ T cells in alopecia areata. Background on the study: Patients received oral tofacitinib, 5 to 10 mg twice daily, for moderate-to-severe alopecia areata.

The germline V and J ends were trimmed by 0 bases and 4 bases, with 18 bases remaining between them. Germline values: CDR1 LGHNA, CDR2 YSLEER. The CDR3 contains 18 residues. From PBMCs, CD4+ and CD8+ T cells were sorted. Findings and limits, study-wide: Affected lesional scalp, above all in alopecia totalis/universalis, was more clonal than normal scalp.

Comment on this clone: Its antigen is undetermined.

The sequencing template was cDNA reverse transcribed from extracted RNA. Method: immunoSEQ multiplex PCR; TCRdb's copy keeps in-frame clones and lacks some. This sample has roughly 130,000 clones; 45% to 65% occur once, and the top ten carry 3.5% to 5%. The receptor was isolated from a human donor with alopecia areata. The chain combines TRBV4-3 with TRBJ2-2; D gene uncertain. Material: CD4+ T cells sorted from blood, obtained at week 0. The chain's CDR3 is CASSQDRLRQVSTGELFF. The CDR3 DNA follows: TGCGCCAGCAGCCAAGATCGCTTAAGGCAGGTTTCCACCGGGGAGCTGTTTTTT.